The 32 T cell receptor beta chains presented below share a single source sample, sequenced in a study of OX40 agonist ivuxolimab in advanced cancers. Generated by immunoSEQ multiplex PCR, the TCRdb table keeps only in-frame clones and is missing some. The table records approximately 57,000 clones, roughly 88% of them present only once. Specimen: CD4+ or CD8+ T cells sorted from blood, collected in a trial of the OX40 agonist ivuxolimab. These TCRs come from an adult with an advanced solid tumor such as melanoma, head and neck, liver or kidney cancer.

V and J are TRBV5-6 and TRBJ2-1; a possible D gene is TRBD1 (7 bases). Germline V lookup: CDR1 SGHDT, CDR2 YYEEEE. V was shortened by 4 bases and J by 3 bases, with 14 bases between the two germline ends. This CDR3 comprises 15 residues. The CDR3 sequence is CASSPQGGNYNEQFF. CDR3 DNA: TGTGCCAGCAGCCCCCAGGGGGGTAACTACAATGAGCAGTTCTTC.

V gene TRBV19 combines with J gene TRBJ2-7; tentatively, D is TRBD2 (5 bases). The ends were cut back, 6 bases at V and 1 base at J, with 22 bases in the middle. The CDR3 covers 17 residues. CDR1 and CDR2 (germline): LNHDA, SQIVND (reference sequence). The CDR3 DNA reads TGTGCCAGTAGCGAGTATATTTCTCCGGGGAGATCCTACGAGCAGTACTTC. This encodes CASSEYISPGRSYEQYF.

The chain couples TRBV4-2 to TRBJ2-7; 7 positions match TRBD1. V was clipped by 5 bases and J by 2 bases; unmatched bases: 9. Germline-derived CDR1 and CDR2 are LGHNA and YNFKEQ. This CDR3 comprises 15 residues. CDR3 DNA sequence: TGTGCCAGCAGCGAGTACGACAGGGTAACCTACGAGCAGTACTTC. This translates into CASSEYDRVTYEQYF.

The chain links TRBV10-3 to TRBJ2-7; tentative D call: TRBD2 (5 bases). This CDR3 region has 14 residues. In germline, CDR1 is ENHRY, CDR2 SYGVKD. Trimming cost V 0 bases and J 2 bases, with 8 bases left between them. In DNA, the CDR3 is TGTGCCATCAGTGAGTCTGACGGGACCTACGAGCAGTACTTC. This gives the protein CAISESDGTYEQYF.

V and J are TRBV30 and TRBJ1-3; maybe TRBD1 (6 bases). The V end was cut by 1 base, the J end by 4 bases, with 8 bases between. Germline values: CDR1 GTSNPN, CDR2 SVGIG (reference sequence). The CDR3 length is 13 residues. CDR3 nucleotides: TGTGCCTGGAGTGCAGGGGTGGGAAACACCATATATTTT. Translation: CAWSAGVGNTIYF.

V usage is TRBV4-1 and J usage is TRBJ2-5, with D unresolved. Trimming stripped 4 bases from V and 3 bases from J, with 18 bases between. Germline V gene sequence: CDR1 MGHRA, CDR2 YSYEKL. The CDR3 is 16 residues long. CDR3 protein: CASSRSPGLHEETQYF. Here the CDR3 DNA reads TGCGCCAGCAGCCGCTCCCCGGGCTTACATGAAGAGACCCAGTACTTC.

This chain uses TRBV11-2 with TRBJ2-5; maybe TRBD1 (5 bases). The V and J ends lost 5 bases and 5 bases respectively, with 9 bases between them. Germline-derived CDR1 and CDR2 are SGHAT and FQNNGV. The CDR3 runs 12 residues. CDR3 nucleotides: TGTGCCAGCAGCCAGGGCATTGAGACCCAGTACTTC. Encoded protein: CASSQGIETQYF.

This clone occurred a few times. The rearrangement joins TRBV15 to TRBJ1-1; D not resolved. CDR1 is LNHNV, CDR2 YYDKDF, per germline (reference sequence). CDR3 length: 13 amino acids. Trimming removed 6 bases from V and 1 base from J, with 9 bases in between. CDR3 loop: CATSSQENTEAFF. CDR3 coding DNA: TGTGCCACCAGTTCTCAGGAGAACACTGAAGCTTTCTTT.

The chain combines TRBV11-2 with TRBJ2-3; 12 bases align to TRBD2. With V trimmed by 5 bases and J by 4 bases, 4 bases remained unmatched. The CDR3 length is 15 residues. Germline V gene sequence: CDR1 SGHAT, CDR2 FQNNGV. CDR3 bases: TGTGCCAGCAGCCATAGACTAGCGGGAGCAGATACGCAGTATTTT. This translates into CASSHRLAGADTQYF.

The chain links TRBV29-1 to TRBJ2-5, with TRBD2 identical over 7 bases. The CDR3 contains 12 residues. The ends lost 3 bases at V and 5 bases at J; junction bases unmatched: 3. Germline assignment: CDR1 SQVTM and CDR2 ANQGSEA. CDR3 sequence (DNA): TGCAGCGTTGAGGTGGGGGGGGAGACCCAGTACTTC. Its translation: CSVEVGGETQYF.

V gene TRBV6-1 combines with J gene TRBJ2-7, with 9 bases that match TRBD2. This CDR3 spans 16 amino acids. Germline V gives CDR1 MNHNS, CDR2 SASEGT. Losses at the gene ends were 2 bases for V and 3 bases for J; bases not matched to a gene: 8. The CDR3 region is CASSELPGLAYYEQYF. DNA of the CDR3: TGTGCCAGCAGTGAATTACCGGGACTAGCTTACTACGAGCAGTACTTC.

The chain combines TRBV9 with TRBJ2-7; 8 nucleotides match TRBD1. In germline, CDR1 is SGDLS, CDR2 YYNGEE. The CDR3 totals 14 residues. With V trimmed by 3 bases and J by 3 bases, 5 bases remained unmatched. CDR3 sequence (DNA): TGTGCCAGCAGCGCGACAGGGGTTGACTACGAGCAGTACTTC. Protein sequence: CASSATGVDYEQYF. Together with reference TRBV9 and TRBJ2-7, the CDR3 gives the full variable domain: DSGVTQTPKHLITATGQRVTLRCSPRSGDLSVYWYQQSLDQGLQFLIQYYNGEERAKGNILERFSAQQFPDLHSELNLSSLELGDSALYFCASSATGVDYEQYFGPGTRLTVT.

The chain has TRBV6-5 and TRBJ2-2, with D tentatively TRBD1 (5 bases). The CDR3 sequence is 15 residues long. Germline CDR1 is MNHEY and CDR2 is SVGAGI. Trimming took off 4 bases at V and 1 base at J, with 10 bases between the two ends. CDR3 sequence: CASSFKGLNTGELFF. In nucleotides, the CDR3 is TGTGCCAGCAGTTTTAAGGGGCTGAACACCGGGGAGCTGTTTTTT.

The genes are TRBV18 and TRBJ2-7; D is unclear. The length of the CDR3 is 13 residues. The V and J ends lost 1 base and 0 bases respectively, with 4 bases between them. From germline, CDR1 is KGHSH and CDR2 LQKENI. In DNA form, the CDR3 reads TGTGCCAGCTCACCACAGGGCTCCTACGAGCAGTACTTC. Translating it yields CASSPQGSYEQYF.

This chain connects TRBV6-1 to TRBJ2-6; 11 bases are shared with TRBD2. Germline CDR1 MNHNS, CDR2 SASEGT. The CDR3 contains 17 residues. After removal of 4 bases from V and 2 bases from J, the junction contained 4 bases not matched to a gene. CDR3 DNA: TGTGCCAGCAGTGTGCTAGCGGGAGGCCCTGGGGCCAACGTCCTGACTTTC. Its protein product is CASSVLAGGPGANVLTF.

The chain employs TRBV2 and TRBJ2-3; D call uncertain. The CDR3 has 14 amino acids. Germline V CDR1 and CDR2: SNHLY, FYNNEI. V dropped 6 bases and J dropped 0 bases, with 10 bases sitting between them. The CDR3 DNA reads as TGTGCCAGCAGCGCCGAATATAGCACAGATACGCAGTATTTT. Amino acids: CASSAEYSTDTQYF.

This chain links TRBV7-8 with TRBJ1-1, with D uncertain. Trimming stripped 1 base from V and 4 bases from J, with 13 bases between. The germline gives CDR1 SGHVS, CDR2 FQNEAQ. This CDR3 has 15 amino acids. The CDR3 region is CASSLGRVFATEAFF. The CDR3 DNA reads as TGTGCCAGCAGCTTAGGGCGGGTTTTTGCCACTGAAGCTTTCTTT.

The gene calls are TRBV7-9 and TRBJ2-1; TRBD2 matches 8 bases. This CDR3 spans 15 amino acids. J gave up 7 bases and V 2 bases, and 7 bases lay outside the gene matches. CDR1 SEHNR and CDR2 FQNEAQ come from the germline V gene (reference sequence). The CDR3 loop is CASSLHRTSRNEQFF. CDR3 nucleotides: TGTGCCAGCAGCTTACATAGGACTAGCAGGAATGAGCAGTTCTTC. Drawing the rest from reference TRBV7-9 and TRBJ2-1, the complete variable domain is DTGVSQNPRHKITKRGQNVTFRCDPISEHNRLYWYRQTLGQGPEFLTYFQNEAQLEKSRLLSDRFSAERPKGSFSTLEIQRTEQGDSAMYLCASSLHRTSRNEQFFGPGTRLTVL.

Note on this clone: Mismatch with germline at one junction end may stem from a read error. The chain combines TRBV7-2 with TRBJ2-7, with D possibly being TRBD1 or TRBD2 (5 bases each). CDR3 size: 13 residues. From germline, CDR1 is SGHTA and CDR2 FQGNSA. Here the CDR3 DNA reads TGTGCCAGCAGCAGGGACCGCTCCTCCGAGCAGTACTTC. This translates into CASSRDRSSEQYF.

This clone has just one count. V and J are TRBV5-1 and TRBJ2-5, with unresolved D. Trimming removed 4 bases at V and 5 bases at J, with 9 bases between. CDR3 size: 12 residues. CDR1 and CDR2 from the germline V gene are SGHRS and YFSETQ. The chain's CDR3 is CASSPRQETQYF. CDR3 sequence (DNA): TGCGCCAGCAGCCCGCGGCAGGAGACCCAGTACTTC.

A single count supports this clone. The rearrangement links TRBV7-2 to TRBJ2-5, with 8 nucleotides matching TRBD2. The CDR3 covers 16 residues. Trimming removed 5 bases from V and 2 bases from J; junction bases left unmatched: 10. Germline V gives CDR1 SGHTA, CDR2 FQGNSA. CDR3 nucleotide sequence: TGTGCCAGCAGCCCGGGGGCGGGAGGCCTTCAAGAGACCCAGTACTTC. Translation gives CASSPGAGGLQETQYF.

The rearrangement joins TRBV9 to TRBJ1-1, with D unresolved. Trimming removed 2 bases from V and 2 bases from J, with 13 bases in between. The CDR3 sequence is 15 residues long. CDR1 and CDR2 (germline): SGDLS, YYNGEE. CDR3 in DNA: TGTGCCAGCAGCGTCAGCAGCGAAGTTAACACTGAAGCTTTCTTT. Its protein is CASSVSSEVNTEAFF.

The chain is built from TRBV19 and TRBJ1-5; TRBD1 aligns across 12 bases. CDR1 LNHDA and CDR2 SQIVND come from the germline V gene (reference sequence). The CDR3 totals 17 residues. V lost 10 bases to trimming and J lost 5 bases; unmatched junction nucleotides: 15. CDR3 protein: CATRKVSGTGGYQPQHF. The CDR3 DNA follows: TGTGCCACCCGCAAGGTGTCCGGGACAGGGGGCTATCAGCCCCAGCATTTT.

For the CDR3, the DNA is TGTGCCAGCAGCCGCCCTTTGGAGGGAGATACGCAGTATTTT. Protein: CASSRPLEGDTQYF. V gene TRBV7-2 combines with J gene TRBJ2-3; perhaps TRBD2 as D (6 bases). Germline loops: CDR1 SGHTA, CDR2 FQGNSA. Trimming left V 5 bases short and J 5 bases short, with 14 bases between. The CDR3 covers 14 residues.

The chain joins TRBV11-2 to TRBJ2-5, with TRBD2 matching over 8 bases. Germline lookup yields CDR1 SGHAT and CDR2 FQNNGV. CDR3 length equals 15 residues. After removal of 5 bases from V and 5 bases from J, the junction contained 10 bases not matched to a gene. As DNA, the CDR3 is TGTGCCAGCAGCCTTGGACTAGCATCCTGGGAGACCCAGTACTTC. Its protein product is CASSLGLASWETQYF.

The chain joins TRBV19 to TRBJ2-7, with TRBD1 identical over 9 bases. This CDR3 has 14 residues. V lost 4 bases and J lost 7; bases outside the gene matches: 8. Germline V gene lookup returns CDR1 LNHDA and CDR2 SQIVND (reference sequence). CDR3 coding DNA: TGTGCCAGTAGTACGACAGGGGGTAGTATGGAGCAGTACTTC. As protein: CASSTTGGSMEQYF.

The CDR3 DNA reads TGTGCCAGCAGTTACTCGGCAGGGACAGACCTAAAGCTCACCTTC. Encoded protein: CASSYSAGTDLKLTF. The rearrangement joins TRBV6-6 to TRBJ1-2; 7 bases are a match to TRBD1. With 0 bases clipped from V and 13 bases from J, the junction kept 14 bases outside the gene matches. The CDR3 extends over 15 amino acids. From germline, CDR1 is MNHNY and CDR2 SVGAGI (reference sequence).

The V gene is TRBV19, the J gene TRBJ2-2; 12 nucleotides match TRBD2. CDR1 and CDR2 (germline): LNHDA, SQIVND (reference sequence). V was pared by 8 bases and J by 5 bases, with 12 bases of the junction left unmatched. The CDR3 extends over 17 amino acids. CDR3 amino acids: CASSTGLAGGRTGELFF. CDR3 in DNA: TGTGCCAGTTCAACCGGGCTAGCGGGAGGGAGGACCGGGGAGCTGTTTTTT. Full variable domain (missing parts from reference TRBV19 and TRBJ2-2): DGGITQSPKYLFRKEGQNVTLSCEQNLNHDAMYWYRQDPGQGLRLIYYSQIVNDFQKGDIAEGYSVSREKKESFPLTVTSAQKNPTAFYLCASSTGLAGGRTGELFFGEGSRLTVL.

The chain recombines TRBV5-1 with TRBJ2-2, with 8 bases fitting TRBD1. The length of the CDR3 is 15 residues. Germline CDR1 is SGHRS and CDR2 is YFSETQ. V was pared by 1 base and J by 7 bases, with 6 bases of the junction left unmatched. CDR3 nucleotides: TGCGCCAGCAGCTTGAGGGACAGGACTCTCGGGGAGCTGTTTTTT. Translation: CASSLRDRTLGELFF.

In DNA, the CDR3 is TGTGCCAGTAGTACCGGACAGGGCAATCGCTATGGCTACACCTTC. As protein: CASSTGQGNRYGYTF. This chain joins TRBV19 and TRBJ1-2, with 8 bases identical to TRBD1. Germline V gives CDR1 LNHDA, CDR2 SQIVND (reference sequence). The CDR3 runs 15 residues. V was pared by 4 bases and J by 4 bases, with 8 bases of the junction left unmatched.

The chain couples TRBV18 to TRBJ1-3; no reliable D call. The CDR3 has 16 amino acids. Deletions cut 5 bases from V and 0 bases from J, with 14 bases between. Germline assignment: CDR1 KGHSH and CDR2 LQKENI. CDR3 protein: CASSATLLSSGNTIYF. The DNA of the CDR3 is TGTGCCAGCTCAGCCACCCTCCTTAGCTCTGGAAACACCATATATTTT. The whole variable domain, remainder taken from reference TRBV18 and TRBJ1-3, is NAGVMQNPRHLVRRRGQEARLRCSPMKGHSHVYWYRQLPEEGLKFMVYLQKENIIDESGMPKERFSAEFPKEGPSILRIQQVVRGDSAAYFCASSATLLSSGNTIYFGEGSWLTVV.

This chain uses TRBV28 with TRBJ2-5, with D perhaps matching TRBD2 (6 bases). The CDR3 has 14 residues. The germline V and J ends were trimmed by 2 bases and 5 bases, with 12 bases remaining between them. The germline CDR1 and CDR2 sequences are MDHEN and SYDVKM. In DNA form, the CDR3 reads TGTGCCAGCAGTTTAACGGGAGTCCCGGAGACCCAGTACTTC. Translated: CASSLTGVPETQYF.